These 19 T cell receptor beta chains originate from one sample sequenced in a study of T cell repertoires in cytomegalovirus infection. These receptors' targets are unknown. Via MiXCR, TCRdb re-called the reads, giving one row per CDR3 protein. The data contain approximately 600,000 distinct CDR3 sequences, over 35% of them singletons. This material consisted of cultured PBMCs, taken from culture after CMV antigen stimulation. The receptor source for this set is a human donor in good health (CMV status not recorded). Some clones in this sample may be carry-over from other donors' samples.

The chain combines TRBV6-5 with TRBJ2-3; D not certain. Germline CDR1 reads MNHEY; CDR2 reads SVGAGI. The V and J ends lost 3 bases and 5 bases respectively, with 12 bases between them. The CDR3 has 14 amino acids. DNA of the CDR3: TGTGCCAGCAGTTATTTGGGCTCACGAGATACGCAGTATTTT. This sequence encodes CASSYLGSRDTQYF.

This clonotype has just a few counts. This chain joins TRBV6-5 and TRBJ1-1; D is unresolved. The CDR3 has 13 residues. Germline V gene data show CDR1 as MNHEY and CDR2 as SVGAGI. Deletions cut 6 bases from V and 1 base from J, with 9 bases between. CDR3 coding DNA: TGTGCCAGCAGCACCTCTAAGAACACTGAAGCTTTCTTT. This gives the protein CASSTSKNTEAFF.

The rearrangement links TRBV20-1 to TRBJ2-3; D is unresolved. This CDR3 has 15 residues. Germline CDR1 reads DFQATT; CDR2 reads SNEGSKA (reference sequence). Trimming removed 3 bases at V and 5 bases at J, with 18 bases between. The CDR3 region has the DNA TGCAGTGCTAGTTCGCCAGCCTTAGCTCTAGATACGCAGTATTTT. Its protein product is CSASSPALALDTQYF.

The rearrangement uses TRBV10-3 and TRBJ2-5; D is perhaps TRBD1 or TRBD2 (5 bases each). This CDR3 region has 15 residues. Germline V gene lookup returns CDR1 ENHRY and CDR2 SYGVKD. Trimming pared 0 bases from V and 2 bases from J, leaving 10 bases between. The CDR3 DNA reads TGTGCCATCAGTGAGTCGAGGGCAGGGCAAGAGACCCAGTACTTC. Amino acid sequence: CAISESRAGQETQYF.

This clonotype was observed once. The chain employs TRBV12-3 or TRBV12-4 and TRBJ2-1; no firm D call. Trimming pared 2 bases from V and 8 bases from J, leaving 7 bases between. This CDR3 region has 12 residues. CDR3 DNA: TGTGCCAGCAGTTTAATCTGGGATGAGCAGTTCTTC. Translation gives CASSLIWDEQFF.

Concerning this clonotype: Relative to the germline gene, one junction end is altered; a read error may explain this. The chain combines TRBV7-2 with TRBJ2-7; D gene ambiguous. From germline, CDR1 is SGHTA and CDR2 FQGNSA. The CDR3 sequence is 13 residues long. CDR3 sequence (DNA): TGTGCCAGCAGCTTAGCACACAGATACGAGCAGGACTTC. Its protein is CASSLAHRYEQDF.

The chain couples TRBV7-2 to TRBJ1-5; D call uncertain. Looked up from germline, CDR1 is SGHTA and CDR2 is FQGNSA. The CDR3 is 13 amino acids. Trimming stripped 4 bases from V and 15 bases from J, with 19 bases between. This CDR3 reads CASSSLPEGAPHF. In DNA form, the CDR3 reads TGTGCCAGCAGCTCCCTCCCCGAAGGCGCCCCGCATTTT.

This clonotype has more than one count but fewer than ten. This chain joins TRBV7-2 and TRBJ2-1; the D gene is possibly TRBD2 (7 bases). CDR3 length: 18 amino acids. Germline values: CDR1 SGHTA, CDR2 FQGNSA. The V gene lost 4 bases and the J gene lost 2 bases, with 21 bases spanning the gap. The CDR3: CASSSPGRGGRAYNEQFF. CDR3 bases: TGTGCCAGCAGCTCCCCGGGTAGGGGGGGCCGGGCCTACAATGAGCAGTTCTTC.

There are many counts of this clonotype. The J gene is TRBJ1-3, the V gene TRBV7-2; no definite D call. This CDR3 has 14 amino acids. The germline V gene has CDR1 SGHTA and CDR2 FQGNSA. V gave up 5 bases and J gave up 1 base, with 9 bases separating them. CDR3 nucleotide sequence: TGTGCCAGCAGCATCCAGACGTCTGGAAACACCATATATTTT. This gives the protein CASSIQTSGNTIYF.

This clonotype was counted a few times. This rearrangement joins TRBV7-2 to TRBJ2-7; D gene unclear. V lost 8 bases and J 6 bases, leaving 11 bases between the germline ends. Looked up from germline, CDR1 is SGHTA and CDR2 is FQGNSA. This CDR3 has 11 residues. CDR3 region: CASGKDLEQYF. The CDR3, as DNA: TGTGCCAGCGGAAAGGACCTCGAGCAGTACTTC.

The CDR3 spells CASSGTGGSEAFF. As DNA, the CDR3 is TGTGCCAGCAGCGGGACAGGGGGGTCTGAAGCTTTCTTT. V is TRBV9 and J is TRBJ1-1; 10 nucleotides agree with TRBD1. The CDR3 length is 13 residues. Trimming removed 3 bases from V and 6 bases from J; junction bases left unmatched: 2. Germline V gene lookup returns CDR1 SGDLS and CDR2 YYNGEE. Using reference TRBV9 and TRBJ1-1 for the parts outside the CDR3, the full variable domain is DSGVTQTPKHLITATGQRVTLRCSPRSGDLSVYWYQQSLDQGLQFLIQYYNGEERAKGNILERFSAQQFPDLHSELNLSSLELGDSALYFCASSGTGGSEAFFGQGTRLTVV.

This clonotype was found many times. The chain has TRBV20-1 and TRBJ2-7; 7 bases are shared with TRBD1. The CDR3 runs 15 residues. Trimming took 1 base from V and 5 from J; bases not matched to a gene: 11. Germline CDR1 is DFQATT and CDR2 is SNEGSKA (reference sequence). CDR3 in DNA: TGCAGTGCTAGAGGGTGGGGCAGGGGGTCGGACGAGCAGTACTTC. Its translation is CSARGWGRGSDEQYF.

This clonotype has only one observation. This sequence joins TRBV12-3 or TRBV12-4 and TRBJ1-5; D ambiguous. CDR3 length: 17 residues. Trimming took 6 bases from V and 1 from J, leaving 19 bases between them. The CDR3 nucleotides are TGTGCCAGCAGCTCCAACGTAGGGTCTTTGAGCAATCAGCCCCAGCATTTT. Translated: CASSSNVGSLSNQPQHF.

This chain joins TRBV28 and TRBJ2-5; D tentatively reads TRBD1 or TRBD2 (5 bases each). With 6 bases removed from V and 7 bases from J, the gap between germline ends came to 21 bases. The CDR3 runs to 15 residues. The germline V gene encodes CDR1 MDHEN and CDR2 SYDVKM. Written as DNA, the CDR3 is TGTGCCAGCAGGAGAGAGGGACGCCCCCATGGGACCCAGTACTTC. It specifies CASRREGRPHGTQYF.

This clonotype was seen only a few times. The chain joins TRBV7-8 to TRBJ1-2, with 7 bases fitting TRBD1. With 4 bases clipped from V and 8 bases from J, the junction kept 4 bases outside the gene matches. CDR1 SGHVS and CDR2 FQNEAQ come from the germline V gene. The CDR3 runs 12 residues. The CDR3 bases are TGTGCCAGCAGCTCGACAGGGATCGGCTACACCTTC. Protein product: CASSSTGIGYTF.

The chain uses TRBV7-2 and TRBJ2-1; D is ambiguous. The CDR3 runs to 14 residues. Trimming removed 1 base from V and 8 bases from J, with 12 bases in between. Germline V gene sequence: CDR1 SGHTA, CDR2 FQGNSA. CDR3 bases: TGTGCCAGCAGCTTAGTGCTGGGGTCGGATGAGCAGTTCTTC. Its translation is CASSLVLGSDEQFF. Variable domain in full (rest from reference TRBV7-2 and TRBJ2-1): GAGVSQSPSNKVTEKGKDVELRCDPISGHTALYWYRQSLGQGLEFLIYFQGNSAPDKSGLPSDRFSAERTGGSVSTLTIQRTQQEDSAVYLCASSLVLGSDEQFFGPGTRLTVL.

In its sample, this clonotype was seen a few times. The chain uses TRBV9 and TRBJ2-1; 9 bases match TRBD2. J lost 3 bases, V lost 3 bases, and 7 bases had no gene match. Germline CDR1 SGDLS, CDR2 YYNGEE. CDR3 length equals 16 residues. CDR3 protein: CASSAPREGRYNEQFF. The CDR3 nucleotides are TGTGCCAGCAGCGCCCCGCGGGAGGGCCGCTACAATGAGCAGTTCTTC.

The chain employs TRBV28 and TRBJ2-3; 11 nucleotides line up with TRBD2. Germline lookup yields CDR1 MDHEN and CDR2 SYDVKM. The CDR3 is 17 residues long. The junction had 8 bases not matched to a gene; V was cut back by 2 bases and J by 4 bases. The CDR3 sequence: CASSLTSGSVSADTQYF. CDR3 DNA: TGTGCCAGCAGTTTAACTAGCGGGAGTGTTAGTGCAGATACGCAGTATTTT.

CDR3 nucleotides: TGTGCCAGCGGGACAGGGGGCTCGGAAGTAACCTACGAGCAGTACTTC. As protein: CASGTGGSEVTYEQYF. The chain employs TRBV7-9 and TRBJ2-7; 12 bases line up with TRBD1. In germline, CDR1 is SEHNR, CDR2 FQNEAQ (reference sequence). Trimming at V came to 8 bases and at J to 2 bases, leaving 10 bases not matched to a gene. The CDR3 covers 16 residues.